Each of the 27 T cell receptor beta chains below was sequenced from the same sample in a study of blood T cell repertoires in COVID-19. The assay was immunoSEQ multiplex PCR, and TCRdb's table has in-frame clones only and misses some. The data show a few hundred thousand clones, with roughly nine tenths seen just once and approximately 8% held by the top ten. The material sequenced was PBMCs or T cells enriched from blood (not recorded which). These receptor sequences come from a woman in her sixties or seventies who had recovered from COVID-19.

This clone came up a few times. The chain combines TRBV19 with TRBJ1-5, with 7 bases matching TRBD1. V was clipped by 4 bases and J by 4 bases; unmatched bases: 19. The germline V gene has CDR1 LNHDA and CDR2 SQIVND (reference sequence). There are 19 residues in the CDR3. The CDR3 bases are TGTGCCAGTAGTAAAGGGGGCGCTACAGGGTCCCTCAGAAATCAGCCCCAGCATTTT. This codes for CASSKGGATGSLRNQPQHF.

V gene TRBV11-3 combines with J gene TRBJ1-1, with 10 bases aligning to TRBD1. The germline CDR1 and CDR2 sequences are SGHNT and YENEEA. CDR3 length: 16 residues. With V trimmed by 8 bases and J by 3 bases, 12 bases remained unmatched. Here the CDR3 DNA reads TGTGCCAGCTCCGGACAGGGGGTAAGGGGGTACACTGAAGCTTTCTTT. This encodes CASSGQGVRGYTEAFF.

CDR3 sequence: CASSGQAGGSPLHF. CDR3 DNA: TGTGCCAGTAGTGGACAAGCAGGTGGATCACCCCTCCACTTT. The rearrangement links TRBV19 to TRBJ1-6; D is perhaps TRBD1 (5 bases). CDR1 and CDR2 (germline): LNHDA, SQIVND (reference sequence). CDR3 length: 14 residues. V gave up 5 bases and J gave up 10 bases, with 15 bases separating them. Combining the CDR3 with reference TRBV19 and TRBJ1-6 gives the whole variable domain DGGITQSPKYLFRKEGQNVTLSCEQNLNHDAMYWYRQDPGQGLRLIYYSQIVNDFQKGDIAEGYSVSREKKESFPLTVTSAQKNPTAFYLCASSGQAGGSPLHFGNGTRLTVT.

V gene TRBV5-1 combines with J gene TRBJ1-1; TRBD1 agrees at 10 bases. Trimming took 4 bases from V and 10 from J; bases not matched to a gene: 7. CDR1 and CDR2 from the germline V gene are SGHRS and YFSETQ. The CDR3 length is 13 residues. CDR3 sequence reads: CASSPRQGAGAFF. The DNA for the CDR3 is TGCGCCAGCAGCCCAAGACAGGGGGCGGGAGCTTTCTTT.

The chain couples TRBV19 to TRBJ2-3; tentative D call: TRBD2 (6 bases). Trimming pared 7 bases from V and 5 bases from J, leaving 10 bases between. This CDR3 contains 12 residues. Germline V gene lookup returns CDR1 LNHDA and CDR2 SQIVND (reference sequence). The CDR3 nucleotides are TGTGCCAGTACCTTCGGGGGAGATACGCAGTATTTT. Amino acids: CASTFGGDTQYF. The full variable domain, completed using reference TRBV19 and TRBJ2-3, is DGGITQSPKYLFRKEGQNVTLSCEQNLNHDAMYWYRQDPGQGLRLIYYSQIVNDFQKGDIAEGYSVSREKKESFPLTVTSAQKNPTAFYLCASTFGGDTQYFGPGTRLTVL.

This rearrangement joins TRBV12-5 to TRBJ1-2; no clear D gene. V lost 1 base and J 2 bases, leaving 23 bases between the germline ends. There are 19 residues in the CDR3. Germline loops: CDR1 LGHNT, CDR2 FRNRAP. The DNA for the CDR3 is TGTGCTAGTGGTTTGGCTTCGACTGCGTCCGCTAAACTAAACTATGGCTACACCTTC. Translating gives CASGLASTASAKLNYGYTF.

Turning to this clone: The identical CDR3 is also encoded by other nucleotide sequences in the sample. The J gene is TRBJ1-5, the V gene TRBV6-5, with D maybe TRBD1 (6 bases). V lost 5 bases, J lost 3 bases, and 11 bases lay in between. The CDR3 spans 14 residues. Germline V gene data show CDR1 as MNHEY and CDR2 as SVGAGI. This CDR3 is CASSPTGLNQPQHF. The CDR3 DNA is TGTGCCAGCAGTCCGACAGGACTCAATCAGCCCCAGCATTTT.

This chain joins TRBV5-1 and TRBJ1-3; a weak D match, TRBD1 (6 bases). Trimming shortened V by 0 bases and J by 4 bases, and 8 bases separated the two germline ends. Germline CDR1 and CDR2: SGHRS and YFSETQ. The CDR3 has 14 residues. The chain's CDR3 is CASSLDRVGNTIYF. The CDR3 nucleotides are TGCGCCAGCAGCTTGGACAGGGTCGGAAACACCATATATTTT.

This clone came up a few times. The rearrangement links TRBV30 to TRBJ1-6; tentatively, D is TRBD1 (5 bases). Trimming cost V 3 bases and J 6 bases, with 15 bases left between them. Germline V gene lookup returns CDR1 GTSNPN and CDR2 SVGIG (reference sequence). The CDR3 runs 15 residues. This CDR3 reads CAWRFGAQFNSPLHF. The CDR3 nucleotides read TGTGCCTGGAGATTTGGGGCACAATTTAATTCACCCCTCCACTTT.

Of note for this clone: The same CDR3 also results from other DNA sequences found in this sample. V gene TRBV3-1 (or the pseudogene TRBV3-2) combines with J gene TRBJ1-1; 10 bases match TRBD1. Looked up from germline, CDR1 is LGHDT and CDR2 is YNNKEL (reference sequence). The CDR3 sequence is 14 residues long. Germline trimming cut 5 bases from V and 1 base from J; bases unmatched to any gene: 1. CDR3: CASSRQGANTEAFF. Written as DNA, the CDR3 is TGTGCCAGCAGCAGACAGGGGGCGAACACTGAAGCTTTCTTT.

This clone has just a few counts. The V and J genes are TRBV12-3 or TRBV12-4 and TRBJ2-3, with D possibly being TRBD1 (5 bases). Trimming shortened V by 6 bases and J by 5 bases, and 12 bases separated the two germline ends. The CDR3 extends over 13 amino acids. The CDR3 sequence: CASRSSGLDTQYF. As DNA, the CDR3 is TGTGCCAGCAGATCTTCAGGGCTAGATACGCAGTATTTT.

V usage is TRBV27 and J usage is TRBJ1-1; possible D gene TRBD1, 6 bases. Trimming stripped 6 bases from V and 4 bases from J, with 12 bases between. Germline V gene data show CDR1 as MNHEY and CDR2 as SMNVEV (reference sequence). This CDR3 contains 13 residues. The CDR3 DNA follows: TGTGCCAGCAGCCCAGGGGTTACCACTGAAGCTTTCTTT. Translated: CASSPGVTTEAFF.

V usage is TRBV6-6 and J usage is TRBJ1-2; TRBD1 might be the D (6 bases). The CDR3 is 15 residues long. Germline values: CDR1 MNHNY, CDR2 SVGAGI (reference sequence). V gave up 6 bases and J gave up 4 bases, with 18 bases separating them. CDR3 region: CASSLSNQGGYGYTF. CDR3 in DNA: TGTGCCAGCAGCCTAAGTAACCAAGGGGGCTATGGCTACACCTTC.

This clone was detected only a few times. The chain couples TRBV5-6 to TRBJ1-2, with D perhaps matching TRBD1 (6 bases). Deletions cut 4 bases from V and 7 bases from J, with 17 bases between. CDR3 length: 14 amino acids. Germline V gene sequence: CDR1 SGHDT, CDR2 YYEEEE. CDR3 sequence: CASSPGAGISGYTF. The CDR3 region has the DNA TGTGCCAGCAGCCCAGGGGCAGGAATAAGTGGCTACACCTTC.

This rearrangement joins TRBV9 to TRBJ1-5; D is ambiguous. V was shortened by 0 bases and J by 3 bases, with 7 bases between the two germline ends. The germline CDR1 and CDR2 sequences are SGDLS and YYNGEE. This CDR3 comprises 14 residues. Written as DNA, the CDR3 is TGTGCCAGCAGCGTAGGCAGTACCAATCAGCCCCAGCATTTT. Translated, it gives CASSVGSTNQPQHF.

Only a few counts were recorded for this clone. The V gene is TRBV5-4, the J gene TRBJ1-1; 8 nucleotides line up with TRBD1. The CDR3 is 15 residues long. Germline assignment: CDR1 SGHNT and CDR2 YYREEE (reference sequence). The trim removed 4 bases at V and 5 bases at J, leaving 10 bases unmatched. The CDR3 sequence is CASSPTGAGWTEAFF. The CDR3, as DNA: TGTGCCAGCAGCCCGACAGGGGCCGGGTGGACTGAAGCTTTCTTT.

The V gene is TRBV4-1, the J gene TRBJ2-1, with 9 bases aligning to TRBD1. The CDR3 is 15 residues long. The germline gives CDR1 MGHRA, CDR2 YSYEKL. Losses at the gene ends were 3 bases for V and 8 bases for J; bases not matched to a gene: 8. The CDR3 sequence is CASSHPDRGVDEQFF. The CDR3 coding sequence is TGCGCCAGCAGCCATCCGGACAGGGGAGTGGATGAGCAGTTCTTC.

The rearrangement uses TRBV11-3 and TRBJ2-3; 9 positions agree with TRBD2. The germline V gene encodes CDR1 SGHNT and CDR2 YENEEA. V dropped 5 bases and J dropped 6; count of bases not matched to a gene: 18. The CDR3 sequence is 18 residues long. The CDR3 spells CASSRPPGLASRGDTQYF. The CDR3 bases are TGTGCCAGCAGCCGACCACCGGGACTAGCTTCTAGGGGGGATACGCAGTATTTT.

The V gene is TRBV19, the J gene TRBJ2-7, with D possibly TRBD2 on 5 matching bases. Trimming took 4 bases from V and 0 from J, leaving 13 bases between them. CDR3 length: 15 amino acids. Germline values: CDR1 LNHDA, CDR2 SQIVND (reference sequence). CDR3 sequence (DNA): TGTGCCAGTAGTACAGGACTCAACAGCTCCTACGAGCAGTACGTC. Translating gives CASSTGLNSSYEQYV.

The chain uses TRBV6-5 and TRBJ1-1; TRBD1 aligns across 9 bases. The CDR3 has 15 amino acids. CDR1 and CDR2 (germline): MNHEY, SVGAGI. After removal of 5 bases from V and 6 bases from J, the junction contained 10 bases not matched to a gene. DNA of the CDR3: TGTGCCAGCAGTCGGGGACAGGGCTTTAGCGCTGAAGCTTTCTTT. Amino acid sequence: CASSRGQGFSAEAFF.

The chain recombines TRBV7-2 with TRBJ1-5; possibly TRBD1 for D (5 bases). Germline CDR1 is SGHTA and CDR2 is FQGNSA. Trimming cost V 5 bases and J 2 bases, with 10 bases left between them. CDR3 length: 14 residues. Here the CDR3 reads CASSLTGGNQPQHF. DNA for the CDR3: TGTGCCAGCAGCCTCACAGGAGGCAATCAGCCCCAGCATTTT.

This chain connects TRBV5-1 to TRBJ1-1; tentative D call: TRBD1 (6 bases). This CDR3 has 14 residues. Germline V gene data show CDR1 as SGHRS and CDR2 as YFSETQ. Between the trimmed V and J ends, which lost 0 bases and 1 base, there was a span of 7 bases. The CDR3 loop reads CASSLAGENTEAFF. The CDR3 DNA reads TGCGCCAGCAGCTTGGCAGGGGAGAACACTGAAGCTTTCTTT. Looking up the rest from reference TRBV5-1 and TRBJ1-1 gives the full variable domain: KAGVTQTPRYLIKTRGQQVTLSCSPISGHRSVSWYQQTPGQGLQFLFEYFSETQRNKGNFPGRFSGRQFSNSRSEMNVSTLELGDSALYLCASSLAGENTEAFFGQGTRLTVV.

The rearrangement joins TRBV5-5 to TRBJ1-2; D is undetermined. The V and J ends lost 4 bases and 7 bases respectively, with 17 bases between them. Germline V gene sequence: CDR1 SGHKS, CDR2 YYEKEE (reference sequence). The CDR3 covers 14 residues. The CDR3 spells CASSHRGPAGGYTF. In DNA, the CDR3 is TGTGCCAGCAGCCACCGTGGGCCGGCCGGTGGCTACACCTTC. Combining the CDR3 with reference TRBV5-5 and TRBJ1-2 gives the whole variable domain DAGVTQSPTHLIKTRGQQVTLRCSPISGHKSVSWYQQVLGQGPQFIFQYYEKEERGRGNFPDRFSARQFPNYSSELNVNALLLGDSALYLCASSHRGPAGGYTFGSGTRLTVV.

The gene calls are TRBV7-2 and TRBJ1-4, with 8 bases that match TRBD1. Germline loops: CDR1 SGHTA, CDR2 FQGNSA. Trimming took 1 base from V and 8 from J; bases not matched to a gene: 6. This CDR3 has 15 amino acids. The CDR3 reads CASSLGGRGREKLFF. CDR3 DNA sequence: TGTGCCAGCAGCTTAGGGGGCAGGGGGCGAGAAAAACTGTTTTTT.

V and J are TRBV13 and TRBJ1-3; the match to TRBD1 covers 7 bases. The CDR3 runs 16 residues. V shed 3 bases and J 2 bases; nucleotides not matched to a gene: 7. CDR1 is PRHDT and CDR2 is FYEKMQ in the germline V gene (reference sequence). The CDR3 spells CASSLTGLGTGNTIYF. For the CDR3, the DNA is TGTGCCAGCAGCTTGACAGGGTTAGGGACTGGAAACACCATATATTTT.

V usage is TRBV13 and J usage is TRBJ1-3; 9 nucleotides line up with TRBD1. The CDR3 runs to 18 residues. V was pared by 6 bases and J by 0 bases, with 12 bases of the junction left unmatched. CDR1 is PRHDT and CDR2 is FYEKMQ in the germline V gene (reference sequence). The CDR3 here is CASRAGDRVYFSGNTIYF. CDR3 nucleotide sequence: TGTGCCAGCAGAGCTGGGGACAGGGTGTATTTCTCTGGAAACACCATATATTTT. Supplemented by reference TRBV13 and TRBJ1-3, the full variable domain reads AAGVIQSPRHLIKEKRETATLKCYPIPRHDTVYWYQQGPGQDPQFLISFYEKMQSDKGSIPDRFSAQQFSDYHSELNMSSLELGDSALYFCASRAGDRVYFSGNTIYFGEGSWLTVV.

This chain's CDR3 is CASSLSRVNEQFF. CDR3 nucleotides: TGTGCCAGCAGTTTATCGCGGGTAAATGAGCAGTTCTTC. The J gene is TRBJ2-1, the V gene TRBV27, with D possibly matching TRBD2 (5 bases). The germline V gene has CDR1 MNHEY and CDR2 SMNVEV (reference sequence). The CDR3 length is 13 residues. The ends were cut back, 0 bases at V and 7 bases at J, with 7 bases in the middle.